The rows below give T cell receptor beta chains drawn from one sample of a study of blood T cell repertoires in COVID-19. Sequencing was performed with immunoSEQ multiplex PCR; in TCRdb, only in-frame clones are kept and a portion is missing. Among about 64,000 clones, 80% to 90% were seen once, and the ten largest hold around 5.4%. The material sequenced was peripheral blood. The source is a woman in her fifties or sixties with acute or convalescent COVID-19. Both conserved end residues are part of each CDR3. D genes are given only for firm matches.

>TRBJ1-1|TRBV19|-
CASSIGGAPGTEAFF
TGTGCCAGTAGTATCGGTGGGGCGCCGGGTACTGAAGCTTTCTTT
>TRBJ1-5|TRBV19|-
CASRGSYLSNQPQHF
TGTGCCAGTCGAGGCAGCTACCTTAGCAATCAGCCCCAGCATTTT
>TRBJ2-2|TRBV30|TRBD2
CAWSGFWGGDTGELFF
TGTGCCTGGAGTGGATTTTGGGGAGGGGACACCGGGGAGCTGTTTTTT
>TRBJ2-7|TRBV24-1|-
CATSENQGYEQYF
TGTGCCACCAGTGAAAATCAGGGGTACGAGCAGTACTTC
>TRBJ2-5|TRBV5-1|TRBD1
CASSSDRGIPFQETQYF
TGCGCCAGCAGCTCCGACAGGGGGATCCCTTTCCAAGAGACCCAGTACTTC
>TRBJ1-4|TRBV18|-
CASSPLDGATNEKLFF
TGTGCCAGCTCACCACTGGACGGGGCAACTAATGAAAAACTGTTTTTT
>TRBJ2-7|TRBV5-1|TRBD1
CASSQQGAGVGEQYF
TGCGCCAGCAGCCAACAGGGGGCGGGTGTGGGCGAGCAGTACTTC
>TRBJ2-7|TRBV19|-
CASSIALDTYEQYF
TGTGCCAGTAGTATAGCGCTGGACACCTACGAGCAGTACTTC
>TRBJ2-7|TRBV19|-
CASSVDPKREQYF
TGTGCCAGTAGCGTGGACCCCAAGCGGGAGCAGTACTTC
>TRBJ2-7|TRBV6-6|TRBD2
CASSGGYEQYF
TGTGCCAGCTCGGGGGGCTACGAGCAGTACTTC
>TRBJ1-6|TRBV3-1/TRBV3-2|-
CASSHRGGGHTNSPLHF
TGTGCCAGCAGCCATCGTGGCGGGGGACACACTAATTCACCCCTCCACTTT
>TRBJ2-1|TRBV2|TRBD2
CASSEASGDTMQQFF
TGTGCCAGCAGTGAGGCTAGCGGGGATACAATGCAGCAGTTCTTC
>TRBJ2-5|TRBV19|TRBD2
CASSPPGGGLKTQYF
TGTGCCAGTAGTCCCCCGGGGGGGGGCTTGAAGACCCAGTACTTC
>TRBJ1-6|TRBV5-1|TRBD1
CASSLQQGTNSPLHF
TGCGCCAGCAGCTTGCAACAGGGGACCAATTCACCCCTCCACTTT
>TRBJ1-2|TRBV21-1|-
CASPKVPTGILYGYTF
TGTGCCAGCCCGAAAGTTCCGACAGGGATTTTATATGGCTACACCTTC
>TRBJ1-3|TRBV6-2/TRBV6-3|-
CASSLRQVSSGNTIYF
TGTGCCAGCAGTCTTCGACAGGTCTCCTCTGGAAACACCATATATTTT
>TRBJ1-6|TRBV7-9|-
CASREGNSPLHF
TGTGCCAGCAGGGAGGGTAATTCACCCCTCCACTTT
>TRBJ2-2|TRBV11-2|-
CASSSNAGELFF
TGTGCCAGCAGCTCTAATGCCGGGGAGCTGTTTTTT
>TRBJ1-1|TRBV19|-
CASSMGGTEAFF
TGTGCCAGTAGTATGGGGGGCACTGAAGCTTTCTTT
>TRBJ1-1|TRBV4-1|TRBD1
CASSLTGTGGTEAFF
TGCGCCAGCAGCCTTACCGGGACAGGGGGAACTGAAGCTTTCTTT
>TRBJ1-1|TRBV9|TRBD1
CASSPLSGTGSIEAFF
TGTGCCAGCAGTCCTCTCTCCGGGACAGGGTCGATTGAAGCTTTCTTT
>TRBJ1-5|TRBV6-5|-
CAIRPGLGNQPQHF
TGTGCCATACGCCCAGGGTTGGGCAATCAGCCCCAGCATTTT
>TRBJ1-5|TRBV6-5|-
CASRGQGGNNQPQHF
TGTGCCAGTAGGGGCCAGGGAGGGAACAATCAGCCCCAGCATTTT
>TRBJ1-1|TRBV7-8|-
CASSWGGGNTEAFF
TGTGCCAGCAGCTGGGGGGGAGGGAACACTGAAGCTTTCTTT
>TRBJ1-6|TRBV9|TRBD1
CASSVEGQDAPLHF
TGTGCCAGCAGCGTAGAGGGACAGGACGCACCCCTCCACTTT
>TRBJ2-2|TRBV5-1|TRBD1
CASSTTGTGELFF
TGCGCCAGCAGCACGACAGGGACCGGGGAGCTGTTTTTT
>TRBJ1-4|TRBV12-3/TRBV12-4|TRBD1
CASMNRGEKLFF
TGTGCCAGCATGAACAGGGGGGAAAAACTGTTTTTT
>TRBJ2-2|TRBV11-3|-
CASSLGRGGELFF
TGTGCCAGCAGCTTAGGAAGGGGCGGGGAGCTGTTTTTT
>TRBJ2-1|TRBV19|TRBD2
CASRDRRGGPYNEQFF
TGTGCCAGTAGGGACCGGCGGGGGGGTCCCTACAATGAGCAGTTCTTC
>TRBJ2-1|TRBV9|TRBD2
CASSMGTTSYNEQFF
TGTGCCAGCAGCATGGGGACTACTTCCTACAATGAGCAGTTCTTC
>TRBJ2-1|TRBV28|TRBD2
CASSYPSGANEQFF
TGTGCCAGCAGTTACCCTAGCGGGGCTAATGAGCAGTTCTTC
>TRBJ1-2|TRBV5-6|TRBD1
CASSLRGPRNANYGYTF
TGTGCCAGCAGCTTAAGGGGGCCCCGGAACGCTAACTATGGCTACACCTTC
>TRBJ1-1|TRBV6-5|TRBD1
CASITGAMNTEAFF
TGTGCCAGCATTACAGGGGCCATGAACACTGAAGCTTTCTTT
>TRBJ1-2|TRBV18|-
CASSPGPDGYTF
TGTGCCAGCTCACCAGGGCCAGATGGCTACACCTTC
>TRBJ1-1|TRBV19|TRBD1
CASSPRTGGAPEAFF
TGTGCCAGTAGTCCCCGGACAGGGGGCGCTCCTGAAGCTTTCTTT
>TRBJ1-1|TRBV6-6|-
CASSYAVNTEAFF
TGTGCCAGCAGTTACGCGGTGAACACTGAAGCTTTCTTT
>TRBJ2-1|TRBV18|-
CASSPLEGEYNEQFF
TGTGCCAGCTCACCTCTCGAGGGGGAGTACAATGAGCAGTTCTTC
>TRBJ1-6|TRBV10-3|-
CAIRDTGRTDSPLHF
TGTGCCATCAGGGATACCGGGAGAACGGATTCACCCCTCCACTTT